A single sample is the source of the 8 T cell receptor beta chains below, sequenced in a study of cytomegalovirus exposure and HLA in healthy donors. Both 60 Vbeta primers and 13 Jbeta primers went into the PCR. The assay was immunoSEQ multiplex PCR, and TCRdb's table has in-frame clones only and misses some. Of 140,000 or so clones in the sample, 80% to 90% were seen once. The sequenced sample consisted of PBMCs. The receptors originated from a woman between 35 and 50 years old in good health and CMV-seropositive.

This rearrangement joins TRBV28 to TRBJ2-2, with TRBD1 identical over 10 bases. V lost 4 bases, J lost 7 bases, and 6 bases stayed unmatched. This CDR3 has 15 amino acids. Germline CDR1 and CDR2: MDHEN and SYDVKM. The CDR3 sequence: CASSSSGQGGGELFF. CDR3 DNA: TGTGCCAGCAGTTCATCTGGACAGGGGGGCGGGGAGCTGTTTTTT.

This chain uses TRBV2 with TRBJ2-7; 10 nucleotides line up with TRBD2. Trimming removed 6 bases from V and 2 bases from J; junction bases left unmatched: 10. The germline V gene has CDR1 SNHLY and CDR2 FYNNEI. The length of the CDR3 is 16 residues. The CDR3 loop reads CASRARTSGAPYEQYF. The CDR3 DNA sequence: TGTGCCAGCAGAGCTAGAACTAGCGGGGCCCCCTACGAGCAGTACTTC. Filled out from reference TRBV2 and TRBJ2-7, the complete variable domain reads EPEVTQTPSHQVTQMGQEVILRCVPISNHLYFYWYRQILGQKVEFLVSFYNNEISEKSEIFDDQFSVERPDGSNFTLKIRSTKLEDSAMYFCASRARTSGAPYEQYFGPGTRLTVT.

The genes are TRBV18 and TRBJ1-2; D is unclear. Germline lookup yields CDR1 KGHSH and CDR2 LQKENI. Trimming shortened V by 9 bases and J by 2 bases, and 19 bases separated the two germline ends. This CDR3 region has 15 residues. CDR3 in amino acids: CASSPGSQENYGYTF. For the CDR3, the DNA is TGTGCCAGTTCCCCTGGATCTCAGGAAAACTATGGCTACACCTTC.

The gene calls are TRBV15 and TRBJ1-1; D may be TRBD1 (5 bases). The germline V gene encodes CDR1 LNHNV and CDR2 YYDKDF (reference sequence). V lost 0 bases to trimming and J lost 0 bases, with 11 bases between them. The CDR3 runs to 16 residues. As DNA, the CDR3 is TGTGCCACCAGCAGAGATATCGACAGACTGAACACTGAAGCTTTCTTT. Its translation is CATSRDIDRLNTEAFF.

The CDR3 here is CSAQYGDLATIYF. The CDR3 DNA reads TGCAGCGCTCAGTACGGGGATCTGGCCACCATATATTTT. The gene calls are TRBV29-1 and TRBJ1-3; no clear D gene. From germline, CDR1 is SQVTM and CDR2 ANQGSEA. The length of the CDR3 is 13 residues. The V and J ends lost 7 bases and 9 bases respectively, with 19 bases between them.

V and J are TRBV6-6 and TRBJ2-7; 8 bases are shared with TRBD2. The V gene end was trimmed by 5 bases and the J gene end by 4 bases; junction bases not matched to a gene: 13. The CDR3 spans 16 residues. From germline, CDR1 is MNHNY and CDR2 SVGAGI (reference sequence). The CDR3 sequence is CASSSLSSGFEYEQYF. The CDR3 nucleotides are TGTGCCAGCAGTAGTTTATCTAGCGGGTTTGAATACGAGCAGTACTTC.

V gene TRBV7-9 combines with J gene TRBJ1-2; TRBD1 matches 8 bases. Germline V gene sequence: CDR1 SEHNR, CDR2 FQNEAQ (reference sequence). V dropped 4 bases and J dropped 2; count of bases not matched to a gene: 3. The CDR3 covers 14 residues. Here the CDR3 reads CASSSRQGNYGYTF. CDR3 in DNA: TGTGCCAGCAGCTCAAGACAGGGGAACTATGGCTACACCTTC.

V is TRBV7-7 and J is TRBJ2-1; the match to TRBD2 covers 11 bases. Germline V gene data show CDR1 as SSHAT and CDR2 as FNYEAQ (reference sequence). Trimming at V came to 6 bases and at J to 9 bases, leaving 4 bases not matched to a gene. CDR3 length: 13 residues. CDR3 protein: CASSRTSGREQFF. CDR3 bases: TGTGCCAGCAGTCGGACTAGCGGGCGTGAGCAGTTCTTC.